This T cell receptor beta chain came from a study of spatial heterogeneity in lung cancer. Germline CDR1 reads SGHRS; CDR2 reads YFSETQ. Trimming stripped 4 bases from V and 5 bases from J, with 15 bases between. The CDR3 is 15 residues long. The time point here: sample taken at primary tumor resection. A total of around 76 untreated early-stage non-small cell lung cancer patients served as donors. Tumor, nontumor lung or frozen PBMC supplied whole RNA, sequenced without sorting. The study tagged each TCR cDNA molecule with a unique molecular identifier. Each CDR3 protein gets one entry after TCRdb re-called the 5' RACE reads with MiXCR. Of about 36,000 distinct CDR3 sequences listed, less than 8.5% are singletons. Many counts were recorded for this clonotype. Its antigen is currently unknown. Study conclusions and caveats: Compared with follow-up, resection was when ubiquitous expanded tumor TCRs appeared in blood more.

This chain links TRBV5-1 with TRBJ2-2, with D possibly TRBD1 on 6 matching bases. Source: PBMCs, taken at surgery. The clonotype originates from a female donor with early-stage non-small cell lung cancer. In DNA form, the CDR3 reads TGCGCCAGCAGCAGGACAGATCAGTGGACCGGGGAGCTGTTTTTT. This encodes CASSRTDQWTGELFF.